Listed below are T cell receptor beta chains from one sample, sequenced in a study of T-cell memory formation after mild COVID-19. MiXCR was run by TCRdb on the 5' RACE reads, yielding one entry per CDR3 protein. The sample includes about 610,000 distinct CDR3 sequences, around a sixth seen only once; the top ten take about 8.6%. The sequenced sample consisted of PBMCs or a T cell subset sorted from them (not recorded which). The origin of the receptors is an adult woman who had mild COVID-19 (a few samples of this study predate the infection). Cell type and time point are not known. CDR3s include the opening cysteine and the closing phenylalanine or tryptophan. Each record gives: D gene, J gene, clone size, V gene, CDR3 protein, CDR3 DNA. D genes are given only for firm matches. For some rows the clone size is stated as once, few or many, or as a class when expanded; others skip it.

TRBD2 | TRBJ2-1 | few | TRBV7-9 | CASGTSAETYGEQFF | TGTGCCAGCGGGACTAGCGCCGAAACCTATGGTGAGCAGTTCTTC
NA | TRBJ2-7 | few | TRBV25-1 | CASSENSPYEQYF | TGTGCCAGCAGTGAGAACAGCCCCTACGAGCAGTACTTC
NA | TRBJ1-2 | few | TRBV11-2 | CASRDIKEPNYGYTF | TGTGCCAGCAGGGATATAAAGGAACCTAACTATGGCTACACCTTC
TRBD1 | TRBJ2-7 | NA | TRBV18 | CASSSRDRGYEQYF | TGTGCCAGCTCCTCCCGGGACAGGGGCTACGAGCAGTACTTC
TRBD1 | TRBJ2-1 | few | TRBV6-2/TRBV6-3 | CASSPRTGGYEQFF | TGTGCCAGCAGTCCGCGGACAGGGGGGTATGAGCAGTTCTTC
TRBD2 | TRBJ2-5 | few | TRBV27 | CASSYRLAGVHQETQYF | TGTGCCAGCAGCTACCGACTAGCGGGGGTACACCAAGAGACCCAGTACTTC
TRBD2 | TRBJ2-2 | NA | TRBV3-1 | CASSQTGTTTGELFF | TGTGCCAGCAGCCAAACCGGGACTACCACCGGGGAGCTGTTTTTT
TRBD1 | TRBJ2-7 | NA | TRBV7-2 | CASSLDAQGLYEQYF | TGTGCCAGCAGCTTAGACGCACAGGGGTTATACGAGCAGTACTTC
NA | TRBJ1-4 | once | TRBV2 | CASSERGGRETNEKLFF | TGTGCCAGCAGTGAACGCGGGGGACGGGAAACTAATGAAAAACTGTTTTTT
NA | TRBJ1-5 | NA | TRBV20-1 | CSARDPQGGNQPQHF | TGCAGTGCTAGAGATCCGCAGGGCGGGAATCAGCCCCAGCATTTT
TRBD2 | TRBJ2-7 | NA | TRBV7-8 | CASSSTRFASGNYEQYF | TGTGCCAGCAGCTCCACCCGGTTCGCTAGCGGGAACTACGAGCAGTACTTC
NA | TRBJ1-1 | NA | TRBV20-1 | CSARDPRVNTEAFF | TGCAGTGCTAGAGACCCCAGGGTTAACACTGAAGCTTTCTTT
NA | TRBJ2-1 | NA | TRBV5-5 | CASSWPGPYNEQFF | TGTGCCAGCAGCTGGCCGGGACCTTACAATGAGCAGTTCTTC
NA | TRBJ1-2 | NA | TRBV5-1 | CASSLEGSYTF | TGCGCCAGCAGCTTGGAGGGGAGCTACACCTTC
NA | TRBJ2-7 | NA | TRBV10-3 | CAITPGQTYEQYF | TGTGCCATCACGCCCGGACAGACCTACGAGCAGTACTTC
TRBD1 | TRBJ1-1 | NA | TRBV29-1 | CSVGKDRGNTEAFF | TGCAGCGTGGGAAAGGACAGGGGGAACACTGAAGCTTTCTTT
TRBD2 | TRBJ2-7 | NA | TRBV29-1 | CSVEAGGGHEQYF | TGCAGCGTTGAGGCGGGGGGTGGCCACGAGCAGTACTTC
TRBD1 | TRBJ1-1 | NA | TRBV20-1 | CSARTGGKNTEAFF | TGCAGTGCTCGTACAGGGGGGAAGAACACTGAAGCTTTCTTT
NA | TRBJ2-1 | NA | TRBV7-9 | CASSSWTMSHSNEQFF | TGTGCCAGCAGCTCCTGGACTATGAGTCATTCCAATGAGCAGTTCTTC
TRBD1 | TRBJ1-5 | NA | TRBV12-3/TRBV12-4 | CASTQGEGGDQPQHF | TGTGCCAGCACCCAGGGGGAGGGGGGCGATCAGCCCCAGCATTTT
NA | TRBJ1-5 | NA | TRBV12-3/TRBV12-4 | CASSSTGLQPQHF | TGTGCCAGCAGCTCCACCGGTCTTCAGCCCCAGCATTTT
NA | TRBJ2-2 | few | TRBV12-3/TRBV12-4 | CASARRGGITNTGELFF | TGTGCCAGCGCACGACGTGGGGGGATCACGAACACCGGGGAGCTGTTTTTT
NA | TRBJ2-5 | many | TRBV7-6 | CASTLGGQQETQYF | TGTGCCAGCACCTTGGGTGGGCAGCAAGAGACCCAGTACTTC
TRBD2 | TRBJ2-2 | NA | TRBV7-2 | CASSSGLAGVTGELFF | TGTGCCAGCAGCTCCGGACTAGCGGGAGTAACCGGGGAGCTGTTTTTT
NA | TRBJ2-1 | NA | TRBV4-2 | CASSHGSSVPFDEQFF | TGTGCCAGCAGCCATGGATCTAGCGTTCCTTTCGATGAGCAGTTCTTC
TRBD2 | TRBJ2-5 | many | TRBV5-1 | CASSPGLAGGPEETQYF | TGCGCCAGCAGCCCGGGACTAGCGGGGGGGCCGGAGGAGACCCAGTACTTC
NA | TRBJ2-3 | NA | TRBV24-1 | CATSDLPGRGSTDTQYF | TGTGCCACCAGTGATTTGCCGGGGCGGGGTAGCACAGATACGCAGTATTTT
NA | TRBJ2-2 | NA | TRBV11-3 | CASSLSIGSQRTGELFF | TGTGCCAGCAGCCTCTCAATTGGTTCCCAGCGTACCGGGGAGCTGTTTTTT
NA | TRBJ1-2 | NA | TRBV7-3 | CASSLAYEGSGGYTF | TGTGCCAGCAGCTTAGCTTATGAGGGAAGCGGTGGCTACACCTTC
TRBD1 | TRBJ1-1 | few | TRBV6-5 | CASSYKGAAFF | TGTGCCAGCAGTTACAAGGGGGCAGCTTTCTTT
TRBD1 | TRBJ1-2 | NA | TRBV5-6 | CASQGRGSNYGYTF | TGTGCCAGCCAGGGCAGGGGGTCGAACTATGGCTACACCTTC
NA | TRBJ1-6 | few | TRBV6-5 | CASRARTDSFNSPLHF | TGTGCCAGCAGAGCAAGGACAGATTCCTTTAATTCACCCCTCCACTTT
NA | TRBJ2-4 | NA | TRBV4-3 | CASSPKVATGKNIQYF | TGCGCCAGCAGCCCCAAAGTGGCGACAGGCAAAAACATTCAGTACTTC
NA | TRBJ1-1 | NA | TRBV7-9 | CASKREGLGVNTEAFF | TGTGCCAGCAAACGAGAGGGGTTAGGCGTGAACACTGAAGCTTTCTTT
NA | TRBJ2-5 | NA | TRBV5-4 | CASSLVQRAETQYF | TGTGCCAGCAGCTTGGTTCAACGGGCAGAGACCCAGTACTTC
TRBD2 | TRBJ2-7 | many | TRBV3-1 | CASSQLRSPSGVYEQYF | TGTGCCAGCAGCCAACTAAGGTCCCCTAGCGGGGTATACGAGCAGTACTTC
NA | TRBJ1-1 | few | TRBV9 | CASSVGFASFNTEAFF | TGTGCCAGCAGCGTAGGATTCGCAAGCTTCAACACTGAAGCTTTCTTT
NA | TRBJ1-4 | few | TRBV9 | CASSVEDQANEKLFF | TGTGCCAGCAGCGTAGAGGACCAGGCTAATGAAAAACTGTTTTTT
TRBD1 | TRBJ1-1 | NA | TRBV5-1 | CASSLDPQGDTEAFF | TGCGCCAGCAGCTTGGACCCACAGGGGGACACTGAAGCTTTCTTT
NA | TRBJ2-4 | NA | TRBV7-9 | CASSLEGQGSVQYF | TGTGCCAGCAGCTTAGAAGGTCAGGGGAGCGTTCAGTACTTC
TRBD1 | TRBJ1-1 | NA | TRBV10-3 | CAIRVQGATEAFF | TGTGCCATCAGGGTGCAGGGGGCCACTGAAGCTTTCTTT
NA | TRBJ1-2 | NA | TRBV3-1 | CASSQGGQGPRGTLPSYGYTF | TGTGCCAGCAGCCAAGGGGGCCAGGGGCCGCGCGGGACCCTCCCATCATATGGCTACACCTTC